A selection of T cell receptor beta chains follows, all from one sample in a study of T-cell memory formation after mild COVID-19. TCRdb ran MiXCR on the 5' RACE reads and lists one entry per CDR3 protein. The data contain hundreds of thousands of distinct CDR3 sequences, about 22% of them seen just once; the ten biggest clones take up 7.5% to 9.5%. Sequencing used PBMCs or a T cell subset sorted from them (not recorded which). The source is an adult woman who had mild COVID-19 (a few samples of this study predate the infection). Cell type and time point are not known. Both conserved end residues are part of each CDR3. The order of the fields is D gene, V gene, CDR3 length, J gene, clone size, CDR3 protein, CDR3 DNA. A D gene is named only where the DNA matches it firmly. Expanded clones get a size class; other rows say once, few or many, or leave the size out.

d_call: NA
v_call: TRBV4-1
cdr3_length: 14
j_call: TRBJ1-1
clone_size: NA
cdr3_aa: CASRGWSATTEAFF
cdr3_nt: TGCGCCAGCAGGGGATGGTCGGCGACGACTGAAGCTTTCTTT

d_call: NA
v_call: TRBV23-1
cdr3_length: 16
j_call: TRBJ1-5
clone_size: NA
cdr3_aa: CASNGPRCLGNQPQHF
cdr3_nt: TGCGCCAGCAATGGCCCCAGGTGCCTCGGCAATCAGCCCCAGCATTTT

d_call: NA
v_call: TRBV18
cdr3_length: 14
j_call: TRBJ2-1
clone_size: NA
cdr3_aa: CASSPQSANNEQFF
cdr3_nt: TGTGCCAGCTCACCACAGTCGGCAAACAATGAGCAGTTCTTC

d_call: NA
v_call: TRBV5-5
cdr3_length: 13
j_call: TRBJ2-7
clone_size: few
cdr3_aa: CASRAGGSGEQYF
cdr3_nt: TGTGCCAGCAGAGCAGGGGGGTCAGGCGAGCAGTACTTC

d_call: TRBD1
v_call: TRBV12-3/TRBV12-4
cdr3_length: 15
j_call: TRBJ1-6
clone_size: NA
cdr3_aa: CASSSGDRGGSPLHF
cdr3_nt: TGTGCCAGCAGTTCCGGGGACAGGGGGGGATCACCCCTCCACTTT

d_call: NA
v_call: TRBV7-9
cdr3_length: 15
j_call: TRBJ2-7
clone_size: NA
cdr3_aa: CASSPTGTPGVEQYF
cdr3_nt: TGTGCCAGCAGCCCAACCGGGACCCCGGGCGTGGAGCAGTACTTC

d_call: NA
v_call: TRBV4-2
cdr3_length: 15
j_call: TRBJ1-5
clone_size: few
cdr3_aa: CASSQDTVINQPQHF
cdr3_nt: TGTGCCAGCAGCCAAGATACAGTAATCAATCAGCCCCAGCATTTT

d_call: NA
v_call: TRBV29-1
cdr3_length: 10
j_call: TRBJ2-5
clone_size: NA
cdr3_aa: CSAGDLSQYF
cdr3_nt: TGCAGCGCCGGAGACCTTTCCCAGTACTTC

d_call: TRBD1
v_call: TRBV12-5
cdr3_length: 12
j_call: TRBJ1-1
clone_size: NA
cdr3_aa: CASGPTGGMAFF
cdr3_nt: TGTGCTAGTGGCCCAACAGGGGGAATGGCTTTCTTT

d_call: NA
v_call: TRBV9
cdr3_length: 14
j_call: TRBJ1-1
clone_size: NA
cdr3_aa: CASSPLQVNTEAFF
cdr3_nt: TGTGCCAGCAGCCCATTACAGGTGAACACTGAAGCTTTCTTT

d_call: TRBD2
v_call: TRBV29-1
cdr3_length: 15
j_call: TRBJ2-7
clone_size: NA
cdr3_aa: CSVLLPGTNSYEQYF
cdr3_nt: TGCAGCGTCCTTCTTCCCGGGACTAACTCCTACGAGCAGTACTTC

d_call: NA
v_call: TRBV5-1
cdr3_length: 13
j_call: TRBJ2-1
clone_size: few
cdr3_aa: CASSFDRGTEQFF
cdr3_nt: TGCGCCAGCAGCTTTGACCGGGGTACTGAGCAGTTCTTC

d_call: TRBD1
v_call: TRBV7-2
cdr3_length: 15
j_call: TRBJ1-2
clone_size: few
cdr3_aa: CASSSWGQGRHGYTF
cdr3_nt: TGTGCCAGCAGCTCCTGGGGACAGGGAAGGCATGGCTACACCTTC

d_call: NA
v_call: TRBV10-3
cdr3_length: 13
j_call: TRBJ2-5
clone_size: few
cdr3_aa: CAISDRYQETQYF
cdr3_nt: TGTGCCATCAGTGATAGATACCAAGAGACCCAGTACTTC

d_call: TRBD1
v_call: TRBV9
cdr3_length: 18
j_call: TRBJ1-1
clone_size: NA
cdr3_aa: CASRPLGNRGLMNTEAFF
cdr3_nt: TGTGCCAGCAGACCATTAGGGAACAGGGGGCTCATGAACACTGAAGCTTTCTTT

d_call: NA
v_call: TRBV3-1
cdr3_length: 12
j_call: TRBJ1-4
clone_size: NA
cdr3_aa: CASSQFPEKLFF
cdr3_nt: TGTGCCAGCAGCCAATTCCCTGAAAAACTGTTTTTT

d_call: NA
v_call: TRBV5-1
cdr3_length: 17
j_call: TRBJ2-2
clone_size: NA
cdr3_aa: CASSLFLSGANTGELFF
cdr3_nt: TGCGCCAGCAGCTTGTTCTTGTCCGGGGCGAACACCGGGGAGCTGTTTTTT

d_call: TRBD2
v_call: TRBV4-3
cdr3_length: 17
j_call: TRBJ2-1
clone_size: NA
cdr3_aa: CASSRLWGLASDNEQFF
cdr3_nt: TGCGCCAGCAGCCGTCTATGGGGACTAGCTTCGGACAATGAGCAGTTCTTC